Following are 6 T cell receptor beta chains from one sample sequenced in a study of vaccination effects on CD4 cells after COVID-19. Here immunoSEQ multiplex PCR was the method, and the copy in TCRdb shows in-frame clones only, minus some. The repertoire holds about 23,000 clones, with around 62% as singletons. Their specific antigens are unknown. Expansion of antigen-specific CD4+ T cells with viral peptide pools was carried out by the ViraFEST assay before sequencing. Subsequent to a culture period of about ten days, CD4+ T cells were isolated. Absence of prior SARS-CoV-2 infection characterized the vaccine recipients, who showed negative nucleocapsid antibodies. Sample: CD4+ T cells from PBMCs cultured with HCoV-NL63 spike peptides, taken before COVID-19 vaccination. Receptors were obtained from a human donor who received a COVID-19 vaccine.

The gene calls are TRBV2 and TRBJ2-1, with 7 positions matching TRBD2. Germline CDR1 is SNHLY and CDR2 is FYNNEI. CDR3 size: 14 residues. V shed 7 bases, J shed 0 bases, and the junction held 3 bases outside the gene matches. This chain's CDR3 is CASTRDYSYNEQFF. The CDR3 bases are TGTGCCAGCACTAGGGACTACTCCTACAATGAGCAGTTCTTC.

The chain carries TRBV29-1 and TRBJ2-2; 8 bases line up with TRBD1. This CDR3 region has 12 residues. The germline CDR1 and CDR2 sequences are SQVTM and ANQGSEA. After removal of 3 bases from V and 6 bases from J, the junction contained 0 bases not matched to a gene. The CDR3 here is CSVDRGPGELFF. The DNA for the CDR3 is TGCAGCGTTGACAGGGGGCCCGGGGAGCTGTTTTTT.

This clone was detected a few times. The chain combines TRBV2 with TRBJ2-7; D is unclear. The CDR3 is 13 amino acids. Germline V CDR1 and CDR2: SNHLY, FYNNEI. Trimming stripped 4 bases from V and 4 bases from J, with 11 bases between. Written as DNA, the CDR3 is TGTGCCAGCAGTGGTGTCAGTACTTACGAGCAGTACTTC. Protein product: CASSGVSTYEQYF.

The V gene is TRBV18, the J gene TRBJ2-7; D remains ambiguous. Germline assignment: CDR1 KGHSH and CDR2 LQKENI. Trimming removed 2 bases at V and 0 bases at J, with 8 bases between. The CDR3 runs 14 residues. CDR3 in DNA: TGTGCCAGCTCACCAGGTGAGAGCTCCTACGAGCAGTACTTC. Amino acids: CASSPGESSYEQYF.

The chain combines TRBV25-1 with TRBJ2-1; D is possibly TRBD1 or TRBD2 (5 bases each). The CDR3 runs 13 residues. Trimming stripped 3 bases from V and 7 bases from J, with 10 bases between. Germline values: CDR1 MGHDK, CDR2 SYGVNS. This CDR3 reads CASSDEGWNEQFF. The CDR3 DNA is TGTGCCAGCAGTGATGAGGGGTGGAATGAGCAGTTCTTC.

The chain is built from TRBV7-9 and TRBJ2-3; 8 nucleotides match TRBD1. CDR1 is SEHNR, CDR2 FQNEAQ, per germline (reference sequence). Trimming took 5 bases from V and 4 from J; bases not matched to a gene: 5. The CDR3 has 14 residues. CDR3 DNA: TGTGCCAGCAGCAAGCGACAGGGGTCAGATACGCAGTATTTT. This codes for CASSKRQGSDTQYF.